The 3 T cell receptor beta chains below all came from one sample that was sequenced in a study of blood T cell repertoires in COVID-19. Profiled with immunoSEQ multiplex PCR; TCRdb holds only in-frame clones, not every one. The sample lists more than 250,000 clones, less than 85% occurring once. Sequencing input: peripheral blood. These TCRs come from a man aged 55 to 70 who had recovered from COVID-19.

The chain uses TRBV15 and TRBJ2-7, with a weak D call TRBD2 (5 bases). The V end lost 0 bases, the J end lost 8 bases, and 17 bases lay between the germline ends. CDR1 is LNHNV and CDR2 is YYDKDF in the germline V gene (reference sequence). CDR3 length: 15 residues. CDR3 sequence: CATSREPGILKQQYF. CDR3 sequence (DNA): TGTGCCACCAGCAGAGAGCCGGGGATCTTAAAGCAGCAGTACTTC.

The chain recombines TRBV3-1 (or the pseudogene TRBV3-2) with TRBJ2-1; D is uncertain. Trimming left V 0 bases short and J 6 bases short, with 15 bases between. The CDR3 has 16 residues. The germline gives CDR1 LGHDT, CDR2 YNNKEL (reference sequence). CDR3 sequence: CASSQDLAPRSNEQFF. As DNA, the CDR3 is TGTGCCAGCAGCCAAGATTTGGCTCCCCGTTCCAATGAGCAGTTCTTC.

This clone was seen once. This rearrangement joins TRBV6-5 to TRBJ1-3; no reliable D call. V lost 0 bases to trimming and J lost 3 bases, with 12 bases between them. The CDR3 has 16 residues. The germline CDR1 and CDR2 sequences are MNHEY and SVGAGI. This CDR3 reads CASSYSRELDGNTIYF. In DNA, the CDR3 is TGTGCCAGCAGTTACTCAAGGGAGTTAGATGGAAACACCATATATTTT.